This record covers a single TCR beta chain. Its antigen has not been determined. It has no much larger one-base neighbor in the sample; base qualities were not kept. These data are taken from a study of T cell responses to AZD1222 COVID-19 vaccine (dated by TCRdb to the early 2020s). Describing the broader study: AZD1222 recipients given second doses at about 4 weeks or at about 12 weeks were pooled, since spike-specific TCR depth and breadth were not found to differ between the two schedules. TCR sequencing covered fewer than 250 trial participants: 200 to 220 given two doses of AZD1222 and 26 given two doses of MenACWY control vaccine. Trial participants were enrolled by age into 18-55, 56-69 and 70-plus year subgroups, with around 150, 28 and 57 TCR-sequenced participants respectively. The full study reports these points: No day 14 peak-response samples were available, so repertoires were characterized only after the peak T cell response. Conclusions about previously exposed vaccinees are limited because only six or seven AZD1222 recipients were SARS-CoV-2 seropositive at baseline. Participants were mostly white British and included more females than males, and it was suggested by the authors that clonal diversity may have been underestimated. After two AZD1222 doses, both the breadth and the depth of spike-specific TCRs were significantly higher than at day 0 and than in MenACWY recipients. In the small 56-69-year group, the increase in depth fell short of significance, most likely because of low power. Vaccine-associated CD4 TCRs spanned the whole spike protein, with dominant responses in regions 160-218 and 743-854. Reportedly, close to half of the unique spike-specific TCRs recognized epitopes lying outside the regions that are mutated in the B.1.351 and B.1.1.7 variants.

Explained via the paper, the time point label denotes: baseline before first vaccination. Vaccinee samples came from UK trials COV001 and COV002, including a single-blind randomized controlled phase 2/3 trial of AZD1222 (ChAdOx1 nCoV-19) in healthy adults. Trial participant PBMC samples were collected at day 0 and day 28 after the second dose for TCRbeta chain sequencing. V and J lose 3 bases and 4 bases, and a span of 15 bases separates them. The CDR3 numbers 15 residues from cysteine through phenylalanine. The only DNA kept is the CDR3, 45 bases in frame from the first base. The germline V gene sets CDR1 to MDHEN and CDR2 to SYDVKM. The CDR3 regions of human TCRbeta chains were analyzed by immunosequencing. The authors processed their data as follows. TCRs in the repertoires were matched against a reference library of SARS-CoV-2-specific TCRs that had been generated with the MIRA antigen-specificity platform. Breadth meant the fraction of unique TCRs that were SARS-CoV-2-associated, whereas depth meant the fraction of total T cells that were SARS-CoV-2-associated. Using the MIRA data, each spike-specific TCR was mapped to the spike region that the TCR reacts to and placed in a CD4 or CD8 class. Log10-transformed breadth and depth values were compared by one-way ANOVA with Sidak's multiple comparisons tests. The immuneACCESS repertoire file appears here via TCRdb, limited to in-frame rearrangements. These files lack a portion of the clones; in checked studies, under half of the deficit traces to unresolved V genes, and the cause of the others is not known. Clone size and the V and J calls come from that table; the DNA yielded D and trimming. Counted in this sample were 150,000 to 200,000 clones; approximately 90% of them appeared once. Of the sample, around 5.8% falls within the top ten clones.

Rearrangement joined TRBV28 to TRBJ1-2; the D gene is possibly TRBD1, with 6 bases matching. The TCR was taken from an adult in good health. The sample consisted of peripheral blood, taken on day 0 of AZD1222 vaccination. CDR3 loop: CASSLGGAQAYGYTF. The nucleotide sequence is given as TGTGCCAGCAGTTTGGGGGGGGCGCAGGCCTATGGCTACACCTTC.